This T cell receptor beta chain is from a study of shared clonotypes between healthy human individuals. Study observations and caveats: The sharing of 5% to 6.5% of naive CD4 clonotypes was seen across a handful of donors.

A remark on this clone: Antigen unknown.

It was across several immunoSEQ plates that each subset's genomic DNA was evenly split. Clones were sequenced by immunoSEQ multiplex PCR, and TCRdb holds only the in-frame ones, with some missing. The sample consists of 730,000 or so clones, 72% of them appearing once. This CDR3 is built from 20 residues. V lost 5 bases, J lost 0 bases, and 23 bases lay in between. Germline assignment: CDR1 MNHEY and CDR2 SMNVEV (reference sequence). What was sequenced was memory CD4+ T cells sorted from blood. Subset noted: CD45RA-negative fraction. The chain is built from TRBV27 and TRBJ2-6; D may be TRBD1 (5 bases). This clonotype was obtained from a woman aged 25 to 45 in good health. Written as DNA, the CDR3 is TGTGCCAGCAGTATCCTTGGTTCGACAGAAACAGCCTCTGGGGCCAACGTCCTGACTTTC. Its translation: CASSILGSTETASGANVLTF.